This record covers a single TCR beta chain. This CDR3 region has 13 residues. The germline gives CDR1 MNHEY, CDR2 SVGAGI. The V gene lost 6 bases and the J gene lost 0 bases, with 8 bases spanning the gap. This entry is derived from a study of cytomegalovirus exposure and HLA in healthy donors. The PCR had 60 Vbeta and 13 Jbeta primers. Sequenced by immunoSEQ multiplex PCR; TCRdb stores in-frame clones only, minus some. The repertoire holds some 120,000 clones, with roughly 75% as singletons. The chain couples TRBV6-5 to TRBJ1-1, with a possible D match to TRBD1 (6 bases). The source is a woman aged 45-60 years in good health and CMV-seronegative. The sequencing sample was made of PBMCs. The CDR3 loop is CASRQGMNTEAFF. CDR3 coding DNA: TGTGCCAGCAGACAGGGAATGAACACTGAAGCTTTCTTT.